Described below is a single T cell receptor (beta chain) sequence and its context. Antigen: not known. The PCR contained 60 Vbeta and 13 Jbeta primers. This table comes from immunoSEQ multiplex PCR, and its TCRdb copy is limited to in-frame clones, with some not included. The table shows roughly 130,000 clones, with roughly four fifths occurring only once. The sample comes from a study of cytomegalovirus exposure and HLA in healthy donors. CDR1 is SGHAT and CDR2 is FQNNGV in the germline V gene. V shed 4 bases and J 2 bases; nucleotides not matched to a gene: 9. The CDR3 loop spans 17 amino acids. Though nominally healthy at sampling, donors likely had unrecorded immune exposures. Findings and limits, study-wide: A later analysis linked some 17,000 TCR beta sequences to HLA alleles at 0.05 false discovery rate.

The gene calls are TRBV11-2 and TRBJ2-5, with 11 bases identical to TRBD1. The clonotype originates from a middle-aged woman in good health and CMV-seronegative. Material: PBMCs. The CDR3 sequence is CASSSHSGQGVQETQYF. The CDR3, as DNA: TGTGCCAGCAGCTCCCATTCGGGACAGGGGGTACAAGAGACCCAGTACTTC.